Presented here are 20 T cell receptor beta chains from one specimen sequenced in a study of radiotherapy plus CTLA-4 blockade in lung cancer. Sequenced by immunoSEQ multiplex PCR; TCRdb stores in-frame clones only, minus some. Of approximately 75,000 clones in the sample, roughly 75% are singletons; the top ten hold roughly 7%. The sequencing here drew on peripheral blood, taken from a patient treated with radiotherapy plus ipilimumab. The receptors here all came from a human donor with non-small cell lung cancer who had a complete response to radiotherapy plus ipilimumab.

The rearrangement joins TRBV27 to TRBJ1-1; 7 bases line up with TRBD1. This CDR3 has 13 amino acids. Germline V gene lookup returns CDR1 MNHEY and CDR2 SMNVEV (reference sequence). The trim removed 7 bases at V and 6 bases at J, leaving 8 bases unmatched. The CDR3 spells CASTPTGRPEAFF. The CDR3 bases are TGTGCCAGCACCCCGACAGGGAGACCTGAAGCTTTCTTT.

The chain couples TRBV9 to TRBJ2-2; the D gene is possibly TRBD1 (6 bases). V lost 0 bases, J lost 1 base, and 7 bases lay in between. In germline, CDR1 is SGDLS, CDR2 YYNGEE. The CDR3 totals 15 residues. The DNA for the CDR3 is TGTGCCAGCAGCGTAGGGGGACAGAACACCGGGGAGCTGTTTTTT. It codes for CASSVGGQNTGELFF.

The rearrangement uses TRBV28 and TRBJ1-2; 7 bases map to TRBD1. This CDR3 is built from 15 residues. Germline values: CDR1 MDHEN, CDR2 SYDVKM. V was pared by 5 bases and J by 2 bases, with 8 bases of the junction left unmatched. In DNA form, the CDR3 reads TGTGCCAGCAGTCCCGGGGACAGAACAAACTATGGCTACACCTTC. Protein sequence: CASSPGDRTNYGYTF.

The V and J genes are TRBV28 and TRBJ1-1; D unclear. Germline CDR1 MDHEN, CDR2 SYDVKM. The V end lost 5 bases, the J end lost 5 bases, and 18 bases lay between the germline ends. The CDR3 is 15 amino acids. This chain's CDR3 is CASSAPGGFVTEAFF. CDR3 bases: TGTGCCAGCAGTGCTCCTGGTGGGTTTGTAACTGAAGCTTTCTTT.

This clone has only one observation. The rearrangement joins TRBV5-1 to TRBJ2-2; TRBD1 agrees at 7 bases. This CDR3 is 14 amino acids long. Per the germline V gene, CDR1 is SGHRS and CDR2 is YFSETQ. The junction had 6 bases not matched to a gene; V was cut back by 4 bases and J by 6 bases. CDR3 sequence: CASSPDRDAGELFF. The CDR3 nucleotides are TGCGCCAGCAGCCCCGACAGGGATGCCGGGGAGCTGTTTTTT.

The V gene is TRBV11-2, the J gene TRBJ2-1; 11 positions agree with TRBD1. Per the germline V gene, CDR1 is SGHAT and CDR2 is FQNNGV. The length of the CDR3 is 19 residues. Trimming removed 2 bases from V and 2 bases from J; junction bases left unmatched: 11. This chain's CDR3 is CASSLLGQGAGGPYNEQFF. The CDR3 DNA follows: TGTGCCAGCAGCTTACTAGGACAGGGGGCGGGAGGACCCTACAATGAGCAGTTCTTC.

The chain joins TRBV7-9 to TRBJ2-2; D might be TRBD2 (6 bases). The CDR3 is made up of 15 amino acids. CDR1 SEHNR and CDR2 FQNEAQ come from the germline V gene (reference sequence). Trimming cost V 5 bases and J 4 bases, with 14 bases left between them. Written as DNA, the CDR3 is TGTGCCAGCAGCCCGCCGGGAGATCTCACCGGGGAGCTGTTTTTT. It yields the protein CASSPPGDLTGELFF.

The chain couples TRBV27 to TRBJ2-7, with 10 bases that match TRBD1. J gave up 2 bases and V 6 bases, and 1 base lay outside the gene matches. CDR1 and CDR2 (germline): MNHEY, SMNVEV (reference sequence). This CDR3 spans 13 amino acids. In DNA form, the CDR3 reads TGTGCCAGCAGGACAGGGGGCCCCTACGAGCAGTACGTC. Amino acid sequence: CASRTGGPYEQYV.

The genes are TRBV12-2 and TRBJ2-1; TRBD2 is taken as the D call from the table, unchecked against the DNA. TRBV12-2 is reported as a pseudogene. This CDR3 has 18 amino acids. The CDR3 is CASRPQGLAGATYNEQFF. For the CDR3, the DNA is TGTGCAAGTCGCCCCCAGGGACTAGCGGGAGCCACCTACAATGAGCAGTTCTTC.

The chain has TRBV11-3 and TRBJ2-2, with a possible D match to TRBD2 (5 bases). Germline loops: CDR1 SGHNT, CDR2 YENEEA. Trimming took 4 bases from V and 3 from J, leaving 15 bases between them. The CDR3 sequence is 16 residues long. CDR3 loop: CASSSRASLYTGELFF. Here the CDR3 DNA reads TGTGCCAGCAGCTCGAGGGCAAGTCTGTACACCGGGGAGCTGTTTTTT.

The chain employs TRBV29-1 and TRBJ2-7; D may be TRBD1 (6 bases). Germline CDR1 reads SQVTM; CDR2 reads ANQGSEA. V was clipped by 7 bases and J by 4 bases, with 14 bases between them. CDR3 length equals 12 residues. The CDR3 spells CSASGTQYEQYF. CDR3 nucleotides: TGCAGCGCTTCCGGGACACAGTACGAGCAGTACTTC.

CDR3 residues: CASSATDDSDTQYF. CDR3 coding DNA: TGTGCCAGCAGCGCAACGGACGACTCAGATACGCAGTATTTT. The chain uses TRBV7-2 and TRBJ2-3; D is undetermined. CDR3 length equals 14 residues. The germline V gene has CDR1 SGHTA and CDR2 FQGNSA. The germline V and J ends were trimmed by 5 bases and 4 bases, with 13 bases remaining between them.

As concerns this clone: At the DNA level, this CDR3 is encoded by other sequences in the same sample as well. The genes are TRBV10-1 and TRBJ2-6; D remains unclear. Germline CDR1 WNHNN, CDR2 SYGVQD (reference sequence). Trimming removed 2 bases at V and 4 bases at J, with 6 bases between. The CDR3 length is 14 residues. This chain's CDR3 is CASSEGQGANVLTF. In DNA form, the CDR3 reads TGCGCCAGCAGTGAGGGGCAAGGGGCCAACGTCCTGACTTTC.

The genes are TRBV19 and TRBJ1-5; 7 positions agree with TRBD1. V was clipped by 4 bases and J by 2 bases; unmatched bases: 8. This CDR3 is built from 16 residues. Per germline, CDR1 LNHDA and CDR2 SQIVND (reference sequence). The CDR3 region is CASSRQGRSGNQPQHF. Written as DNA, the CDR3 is TGTGCCAGTAGTAGACAGGGCCGGAGCGGCAATCAGCCCCAGCATTTT. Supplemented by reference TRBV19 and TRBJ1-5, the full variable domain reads DGGITQSPKYLFRKEGQNVTLSCEQNLNHDAMYWYRQDPGQGLRLIYYSQIVNDFQKGDIAEGYSVSREKKESFPLTVTSAQKNPTAFYLCASSRQGRSGNQPQHFGDGTRLSIL.

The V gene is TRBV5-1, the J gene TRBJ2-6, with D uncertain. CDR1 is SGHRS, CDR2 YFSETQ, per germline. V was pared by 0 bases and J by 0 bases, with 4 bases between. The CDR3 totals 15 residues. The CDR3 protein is CASSLDGSGANVLTF. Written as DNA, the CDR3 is TGCGCCAGCAGCTTGGACGGCTCTGGGGCCAACGTCCTGACTTTC.

The CDR3 region has the DNA TGTGCCAGCAGAGTCGACAGGGCTGGGGCCAACGTCCTGACTTTC. It encodes CASRVDRAGANVLTF. The V call is TRBV2, the J call TRBJ2-6, with 7 positions matching TRBD1. The CDR3 has 15 amino acids. The V gene's germline CDR1 is SNHLY and CDR2 FYNNEI. J was trimmed by 2 bases and V by 6 bases; bases with no gene match: 4.

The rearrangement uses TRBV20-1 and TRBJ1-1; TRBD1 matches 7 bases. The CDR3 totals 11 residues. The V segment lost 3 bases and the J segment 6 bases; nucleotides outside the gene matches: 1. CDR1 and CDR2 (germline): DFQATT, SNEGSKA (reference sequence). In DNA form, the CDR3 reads TGCAGTGCTAGTGGGACAGCTGAAGCTTTCTTT. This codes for CSASGTAEAFF.

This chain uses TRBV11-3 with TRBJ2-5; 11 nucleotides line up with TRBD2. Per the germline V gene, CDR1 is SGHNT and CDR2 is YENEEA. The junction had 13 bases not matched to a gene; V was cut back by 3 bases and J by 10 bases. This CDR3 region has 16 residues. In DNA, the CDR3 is TGTGCCAGCAGCTTTTGGAATAGCGGGGGGGCGGCGGACCAGTACTTC. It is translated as CASSFWNSGGAADQYF. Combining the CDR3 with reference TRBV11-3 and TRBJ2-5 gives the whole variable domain EAGVVQSPRYKIIEKKQPVAFWCNPISGHNTLYWYLQNLGQGPELLIRYENEEAVDDSQLPKDRFSAERLKGVDSTLKIQPAELGDSAVYLCASSFWNSGGAADQYFGPGTRLLVL.

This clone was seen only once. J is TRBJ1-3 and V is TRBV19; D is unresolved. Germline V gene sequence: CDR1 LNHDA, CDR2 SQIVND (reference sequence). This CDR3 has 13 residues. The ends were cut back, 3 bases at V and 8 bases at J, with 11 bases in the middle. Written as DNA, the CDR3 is TGTGCCAGTAGTATCGGACCGGGTGACACCATATATTTT. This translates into CASSIGPGDTIYF.

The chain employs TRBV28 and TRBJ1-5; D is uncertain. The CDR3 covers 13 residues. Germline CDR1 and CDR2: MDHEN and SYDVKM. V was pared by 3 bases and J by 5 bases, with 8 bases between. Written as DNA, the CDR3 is TGTGCCAGCAGTTTCCCTGGGGATCAGCCCCAGCATTTT. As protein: CASSFPGDQPQHF.